These 30 T cell receptor beta chains came from one sample sequenced in a study of T cells in Graves' hyperthyroidism and ophthalmopathy. Researchers took RNA transcripts and amplified the TCR beta CDR3 regions from them. The HTBI set primed first-round TCR CDR3 RT-PCR. TCRdb recomputed calls from the multiplex PCR reads with MiXCR, one row per CDR3 protein. Here the sample spans about 690,000 distinct CDR3 sequences, 15% to 20% being singletons. Sequences were obtained from blood. These receptors all stem from a middle-aged man with Graves' hyperthyroidism.

The table lists this clonotype with many counts. The V and J genes are TRBV12-3 or TRBV12-4 and TRBJ1-5; perhaps TRBD1 as D (6 bases). The CDR3 is made up of 15 amino acids. Trimming took 3 bases from V and 6 from J, leaving 15 bases between them. DNA of the CDR3: TGTGCCAGCAGTTTTTCCGGGACACGGGGTCAGCCCCAGCATTTT. This encodes CASSFSGTRGQPQHF.

This clonotype was picked up many times. This chain uses TRBV15 with TRBJ2-1; 7 bases map to TRBD2. This CDR3 has 14 amino acids. Per germline, CDR1 LNHNV and CDR2 YYDKDF (reference sequence). The J segment lost 4 bases and the V segment lost 0 bases, leaving 0 bases of the junction unmatched. DNA of the CDR3: TGTGCCACCAGCAGAGAGCGGGGGTACAATGAGCAGTTCTTC. Encoded protein: CATSRERGYNEQFF.

This clonotype was detected ten times or more. The J gene is TRBJ2-7, the V gene TRBV2; D unresolved. The CDR3 spans 13 residues. Germline V lookup: CDR1 SNHLY, CDR2 FYNNEI. The V end was cut by 3 bases, the J end by 1 base, with 7 bases between. The CDR3 nucleotides are TGTGCCAGCAGTGATCGGAGATCCTACGAGCAGTACTTC. This gives the protein CASSDRRSYEQYF. The entire variable domain, with the rest obtained from reference TRBV2 and TRBJ2-7, is as follows: EPEVTQTPSHQVTQMGQEVILRCVPISNHLYFYWYRQILGQKVEFLVSFYNNEISEKSEIFDDQFSVERPDGSNFTLKIRSTKLEDSAMYFCASSDRRSYEQYFGPGTRLTVT.

This clonotype was recorded many times. The V call is TRBV2, the J call TRBJ2-5, with TRBD2 matching over 15 bases. The CDR3 runs 20 residues. Per germline, CDR1 SNHLY and CDR2 FYNNEI. Trimming at V came to 1 base and at J to 2 bases, leaving 11 bases not matched to a gene. For the CDR3, the DNA is TGTGCCAGCAGTGAAGAAGAGGAGGGACTAGCGGGAGGTCAACAAGAGACCCAGTACTTC. Protein sequence: CASSEEEEGLAGGQQETQYF.

The chain employs TRBV7-2 and TRBJ2-2, with D perhaps TRBD1 or TRBD2 (5 bases each). Trimming shortened V by 5 bases and J by 2 bases, and 12 bases separated the two germline ends. The CDR3 consists of 15 residues. The germline V gene has CDR1 SGHTA and CDR2 FQGNSA. CDR3 DNA sequence: TGTGCCAGCAGCCCGGGACCGATCAACACCGGGGAGCTGTTTTTT. Its protein is CASSPGPINTGELFF.

The rearrangement joins TRBV28 to TRBJ1-1; D ambiguous. Germline V gives CDR1 MDHEN, CDR2 SYDVKM. This CDR3 region has 14 residues. V lost 4 bases, J lost 1 base, and 10 bases lay in between. This CDR3 is CASSSGDENTEAFF. CDR3 nucleotide sequence: TGTGCCAGCAGTTCTGGAGACGAGAACACTGAAGCTTTCTTT. The entire variable domain, with the rest obtained from reference TRBV28 and TRBJ1-1, is as follows: DVKVTQSSRYLVKRTGEKVFLECVQDMDHENMFWYRQDPGLGLRLIYFSYDVKMKEKGDIPEGYSVSREKKERFSLILESASTNQTSMYLCASSSGDENTEAFFGQGTRLTVV.

V and J are TRBV7-8 and TRBJ2-7; perhaps D is TRBD1 or TRBD2 (5 bases each). The CDR3 covers 11 residues. The germline V and J ends were trimmed by 8 bases and 4 bases, with 9 bases remaining between them. The germline V gene has CDR1 SGHVS and CDR2 FQNEAQ. The CDR3 region has the DNA TGTGCCAGCGGGACGGCTTACGAGCAGTACTTC. Translation gives CASGTAYEQYF.

This clonotype occurred many times. The chain is built from TRBV7-3 and TRBJ2-7, with 13 bases identical to TRBD2. The CDR3 is 14 residues long. Germline V gene sequence: CDR1 SGHTA, CDR2 FQGTGA. Losses at the gene ends were 3 bases for V and 5 bases for J; bases not matched to a gene: 1. The CDR3 sequence is CASSFGLAGDEQYF. The CDR3, as DNA: TGTGCCAGCAGCTTTGGACTAGCGGGAGACGAGCAGTACTTC.

This clonotype was observed at least ten times. V is TRBV28 and J is TRBJ2-7; unclear D gene. The germline gives CDR1 MDHEN, CDR2 SYDVKM. The length of the CDR3 is 13 residues. V was pared by 1 base and J by 6 bases, with 10 bases between. This CDR3 is CASSLSRIGEQYF. The CDR3 DNA sequence: TGTGCCAGCAGTTTATCCAGGATCGGCGAGCAGTACTTC.

J is TRBJ1-1 and V is TRBV30; possible D gene TRBD1, 5 bases. CDR1 and CDR2 (germline): GTSNPN, SVGIG (reference sequence). V lost 1 base and J 3 bases, leaving 9 bases between the germline ends. This CDR3 region has 13 residues. The CDR3 here is CAWSEDSHTEAFF. CDR3 DNA: TGTGCCTGGAGTGAAGACAGTCACACTGAAGCTTTCTTT.

Ten or more counts support this clonotype. J is TRBJ1-2 and V is TRBV2; a possible D gene is TRBD1 (5 bases). Deletions cut 2 bases from V and 4 bases from J, with 8 bases between. Germline V gene data show CDR1 as SNHLY and CDR2 as FYNNEI. The CDR3 loop spans 13 amino acids. The CDR3 sequence: CASSEQGPYGYTF. As DNA, the CDR3 is TGTGCCAGCAGTGAACAGGGTCCCTATGGCTACACCTTC.

This clonotype was observed many times. The chain uses TRBV24-1 and TRBJ2-1; D gene ambiguous. Trimming took 8 bases from V and 10 from J, leaving 14 bases between them. In germline, CDR1 is KGHDR, CDR2 SFDVKD. The CDR3 consists of 12 residues. CDR3 region: CATMSYGTEQFF. The DNA for the CDR3 is TGTGCCACCATGTCTTATGGTACAGAGCAGTTCTTC.

This clonotype was picked up many times. J is TRBJ2-7 and V is TRBV9, with D hard to call. From germline, CDR1 is SGDLS and CDR2 YYNGEE. Trimming removed 0 bases at V and 5 bases at J, with 9 bases between. This CDR3 has 13 residues. CDR3 protein: CASSVAPNDEQYF. The CDR3 bases are TGTGCCAGCAGCGTAGCCCCAAACGACGAGCAGTACTTC.

This clonotype has ten or more counts. The chain joins TRBV24-1 to TRBJ2-1, with 8 bases lining up with TRBD2. This CDR3 is 18 amino acids long. Germline CDR1 and CDR2: KGHDR and SFDVKD. The trim removed 3 bases at V and 1 base at J, leaving 10 bases unmatched. The CDR3 DNA reads TGTGCCACCAGTGATCGAAAGGGACTAGTGACATCCTACAATGAGCAGTTCTTC. Translation gives CATSDRKGLVTSYNEQFF.

This clonotype occurred many times. V gene TRBV12-3 or TRBV12-4 combines with J gene TRBJ2-3, with a weak D call TRBD2 (5 bases). The CDR3 is 15 amino acids. V was pared by 10 bases and J by 3 bases, with 20 bases between. The CDR3 DNA reads as TGTGCCACCCGTTGGGGAGCGGCAGGTACAGATACGCAGTATTTT. It is translated as CATRWGAAGTDTQYF.

In nucleotides, the CDR3 is TGTGCCAGCAGGGGGACCGGGACGGAGTATGGCTACACCTTC. Translating gives CASRGTGTEYGYTF. The rearrangement links TRBV27 to TRBJ1-2; TRBD1 is a possible D gene (5 bases). CDR3 length equals 14 residues. Trimming removed 6 bases from V and 5 bases from J, with 16 bases in between. Germline CDR1 is MNHEY and CDR2 is SMNVEV (reference sequence).

This clonotype was seen at least ten times. The chain links TRBV6-1 to TRBJ1-2; 8 nucleotides agree with TRBD1. J was trimmed by 8 bases and V by 5 bases; bases with no gene match: 7. The germline V gene has CDR1 MNHNS and CDR2 SASEGT. This CDR3 spans 13 amino acids. Here the CDR3 reads CASSYPGGWGYTF. The CDR3 nucleotides are TGTGCCAGCAGTTATCCAGGGGGCTGGGGCTACACCTTC.

The table lists this clonotype with a few counts. This sequence joins TRBV10-3 and TRBJ2-7; 16 bases agree with TRBD2. The V segment lost 2 bases and the J segment 7 bases; nucleotides outside the gene matches: 8. The CDR3 runs 17 residues. The V gene's germline CDR1 is ENHRY and CDR2 SYGVKD. The CDR3 region is CAISEPYGTSGREEQYF. As DNA, the CDR3 is TGTGCCATCAGTGAGCCGTACGGGACTAGCGGGAGGGAGGAGCAGTACTTC.

This clonotype was picked up a small number of times. Being one base from a much bigger clone, this may be a read error. This chain uses TRBV7-9 with TRBJ2-3, with D hard to call. Germline V gene lookup returns CDR1 SEHNR and CDR2 FQNEAQ (reference sequence). V was trimmed by 6 bases and J by 8 bases, leaving 30 bases between them. The CDR3 is made up of 18 amino acids. CDR3 sequence: CASSKDRLRTPTAGTQYF. In DNA form, the CDR3 reads TGTGCCAGCAGTAAGGACCGACTTCGAACACCCACTGCAGGTACGCAGTATTTT.

Comments on this clonotype: Just one base apart from a much larger clone, this may be a read error. V usage is TRBV7-9 and J usage is TRBJ2-3; TRBD2 agrees at 9 bases. This CDR3 is 17 amino acids long. Germline values: CDR1 SEHNR, CDR2 FQNEAQ (reference sequence). The CDR3 region is CASSLSRWLAGEDTEYF. CDR3 DNA: TGTGCCAGCAGCTTGTCCCGGTGGTTAGCGGGAGAGGATACGGAGTATTTT. The full variable domain, completed using reference TRBV7-9 and TRBJ2-3, is DTGVSQNPRHKITKRGQNVTFRCDPISEHNRLYWYRQTLGQGPEFLTYFQNEAQLEKSRLLSDRFSAERPKGSFSTLEIQRTEQGDSAMYLCASSLSRWLAGEDTEYFGPGTRLTVL.

The sample holds a few counts of this clonotype. This chain uses TRBV30 with TRBJ2-2, with a tentative D call TRBD2 (5 bases). CDR3 length: 15 residues. Trimming stripped 3 bases from V and 3 bases from J, with 14 bases between. Looked up from germline, CDR1 is GTSNPN and CDR2 is SVGIG (reference sequence). The CDR3 reads CAWSELVGDTGELFF. CDR3 in DNA: TGTGCCTGGAGCGAACTAGTTGGTGACACCGGGGAGCTGTTTTTT.

Worth noting for this clonotype: A read error may be the cause here, since a much bigger clone is one base away. The chain employs TRBV11-3 and TRBJ2-7; D could derive from TRBD1 or TRBD2 (7 bases each). CDR1 SGHNT and CDR2 YENEEA come from the germline V gene. The CDR3 covers 13 residues. The chain's CDR3 is CDSSSGTDYEQYF. CDR3 DNA: TGTGACAGCAGCAGCGGGACAGACTACGAGCAGTACTTC.

The chain uses TRBV28 and TRBJ1-6, with 8 nucleotides matching TRBD1. This CDR3 is 17 amino acids long. V lost 0 bases to trimming and J lost 7 bases; unmatched junction nucleotides: 8. Germline lookup yields CDR1 MDHEN and CDR2 SYDVKM. Here the CDR3 reads CASSLWGRGLTNSPLHF. CDR3 in DNA: TGTGCCAGCAGTTTATGGGGCAGGGGGCTAACCAATTCACCCCTCCACTTT.

This clonotype has a count of ten or more. The chain recombines TRBV7-2 with TRBJ1-4; D not resolved. The germline gives CDR1 SGHTA, CDR2 FQGNSA. This CDR3 has 15 residues. V shed 0 bases and J shed 8 bases, with 13 bases lying between them. CDR3 sequence reads: CASSLAQTTLEKLFF. The CDR3 nucleotides are TGTGCCAGCAGCTTAGCGCAGACCACTTTGGAAAAACTGTTTTTT. Full variable domain (rest looked up from reference TRBV7-2 and TRBJ1-4): GAGVSQSPSNKVTEKGKDVELRCDPISGHTALYWYRQSLGQGLEFLIYFQGNSAPDKSGLPSDRFSAERTGGSVSTLTIQRTQQEDSAVYLCASSLAQTTLEKLFFGSGTQLSVL.

This clonotype was seen ten or more times. The CDR3 region is CAIEEGSPTPGNEQFF. For the CDR3, the DNA is TGTGCCATCGAGGAGGGTAGCCCAACGCCGGGAAATGAGCAGTTCTTC. The chain joins TRBV12-3 or TRBV12-4 to TRBJ2-1; D might be TRBD2 (6 bases). The CDR3 loop spans 16 amino acids. V was clipped by 10 bases and J by 7 bases, with 26 bases between them.

This clonotype occurred a few times. This chain connects TRBV27 to TRBJ2-7; D gene unclear. CDR3 length equals 12 residues. Between the trimmed V and J ends, which lost 11 bases and 1 base, there was a span of 12 bases. CDR1 and CDR2 (germline): MNHEY, SMNVEV (reference sequence). The chain's CDR3 is CAPQEGSYEQYF. As DNA, the CDR3 is TGTGCCCCCCAGGAAGGTTCCTACGAGCAGTACTTC.

This sequence joins TRBV28 and TRBJ2-2; D is perhaps TRBD2 (7 bases). Trimming took off 5 bases at V and 3 bases at J, with 19 bases between the two ends. CDR3 length equals 17 residues. Germline V gives CDR1 MDHEN, CDR2 SYDVKM. The CDR3 DNA reads TGTGCCAGCAGTCCCGACCTAGGGGGGGGGTACACCGGGGAGCTGTTTTTT. It codes for CASSPDLGGGYTGELFF.

In this sample, this clonotype turned up many times. The chain uses TRBV27 and TRBJ2-7, with TRBD1 identical over 12 bases. The germline CDR1 and CDR2 sequences are MNHEY and SMNVEV (reference sequence). The V gene end was trimmed by 2 bases and the J gene end by 0 bases; junction bases not matched to a gene: 8. CDR3 length equals 18 residues. The CDR3 bases are TGTGCCAGCAGTTTAGTGGGACAGGGGGCGCGGAGCTCCTACGAGCAGTACTTC. This codes for CASSLVGQGARSSYEQYF.

CDR3 protein: CASSGSDYGYTF. CDR3 DNA sequence: TGTGCCAGCAGTGGATCCGACTATGGCTACACCTTC. This chain links TRBV25-1 with TRBJ1-2; D gene unclear. Germline V gene data show CDR1 as MGHDK and CDR2 as SYGVNS. The CDR3 consists of 12 residues. With 4 bases removed from V and 3 bases from J, the gap between germline ends came to 6 bases.

With regard to this clonotype: An end of the junction differs from the germline gene, which may be a read error. The chain carries TRBV24-1 and TRBJ1-2; D gene ambiguous. Germline values: CDR1 KGHDR, CDR2 SFDVKD. This CDR3 is built from 14 residues. CDR3 in DNA: TGTGCCACCAGTGCTTTGGACCGCTTGGGTGGCTACACCTTC. Translated, it gives CATSALDRLGGYTF.